This section outlines one T cell receptor beta chain sequence together with its context. This clone showed up just a few times. This clone's antigen is unknown. Base qualities were left out, and no much larger clone turns up one base away. This record belongs to a study of T cell changes during pregnancy in multiple sclerosis (dated by TCRdb to between 2018 and 2021). Concerning the study at large: In women with multiple sclerosis, the researchers looked at how the T cell repertoire shifted as pregnancy progressed.

Measured from the cysteine to the phenylalanine, the CDR3 is 15 residues long. The retained sequence is limited to the CDR3, 45 bases, with the frame set at the first base. Relative to germline, V is missing 4 bases and J is missing 6 bases, with 11 bases of the junction outside any gene match. Looking up the germline V gene (reference sequence) yields CDR1 SEHNR and CDR2 FQNEAQ. Libraries were prepared through the immunoSEQ multiplex PCR assay. TCRdb stores this immuneACCESS table with in-frame sequences only. Part of the clones is absent; in the studies checked, under half of the shortfall reflects unresolved V genes, and no reason is known for the rest. In this sample the table shows about 64,000 clones, roughly 96% of which occur a single time. The ten largest account for around 2.5% of the sample.

The chain is assembled from TRBV7-9 and TRBJ1-2; 7 central bases correspond to TRBD1. Sequences were derived from CD8+ T cells from peripheral blood mononuclear cells, sampled after pregnancy. The receptor's source is a female donor with multiple sclerosis, enrolled in a pregnancy study. The CDR3 reads CASSSVDATGNGYTF. Read as DNA, the sequence is TGTGCCAGCAGCTCAGTCGATGCGACAGGGAATGGCTACACCTTC.